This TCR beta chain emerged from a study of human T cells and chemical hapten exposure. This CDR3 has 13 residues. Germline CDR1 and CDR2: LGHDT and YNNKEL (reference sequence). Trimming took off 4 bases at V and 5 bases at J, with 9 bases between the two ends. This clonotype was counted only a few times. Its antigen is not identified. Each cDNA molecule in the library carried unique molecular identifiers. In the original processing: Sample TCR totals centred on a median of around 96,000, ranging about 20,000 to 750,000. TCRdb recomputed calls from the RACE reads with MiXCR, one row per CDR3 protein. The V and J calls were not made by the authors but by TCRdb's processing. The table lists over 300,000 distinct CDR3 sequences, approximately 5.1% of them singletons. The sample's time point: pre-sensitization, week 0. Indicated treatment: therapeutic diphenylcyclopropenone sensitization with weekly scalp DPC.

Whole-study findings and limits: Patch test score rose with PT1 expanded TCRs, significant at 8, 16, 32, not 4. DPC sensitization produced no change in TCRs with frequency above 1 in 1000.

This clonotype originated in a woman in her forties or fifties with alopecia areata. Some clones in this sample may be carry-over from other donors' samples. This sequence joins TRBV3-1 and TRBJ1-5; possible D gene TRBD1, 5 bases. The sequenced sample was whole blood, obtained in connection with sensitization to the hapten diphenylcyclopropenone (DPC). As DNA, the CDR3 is TGTGCCAGCAGCCCAGGGAGAGATCAGCCCCAGCATTTT. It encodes CASSPGRDQPQHF.